This T cell receptor (beta chain) was found in a study of blood T cell repertoires in COVID-19. Looking at the study overall: Spain, Italy and the United States supplied samples that represented acute and convalescent COVID-19.

The CDR3 length is 12 residues. Germline-derived CDR1 and CDR2 are MNHNS and SASEGT. Trimming removed 3 bases from V and 5 bases from J, with 7 bases in between. Using immunoSEQ multiplex PCR, the repertoire was profiled, and TCRdb retains in-frame clones only, with some absent. The data contain about 330,000 clones, 80% to 90% of them seen just once; the ten biggest clones take up approximately 1.1%. This chain links TRBV6-1 with TRBJ1-2; no clear D. The sequenced sample was peripheral blood. This TCR was sampled from a woman aged 50 to 60 with acute or convalescent COVID-19. The CDR3 protein is CASSDSGYGYTF. In DNA, the CDR3 is TGTGCCAGCAGTGACAGCGGGTATGGCTACACCTTC.